This T cell receptor (beta chain) stems from a study of CD8+ T cells in alopecia areata. The CDR3 is 13 residues long. Per germline, CDR1 SQVTM and CDR2 ANQGSEA. V shed 2 bases and J shed 1 base, with 8 bases lying between them. Extraction and reverse transcription of RNA yielded cDNA as the sequencing template. TCRdb's table, derived via immunoSEQ multiplex PCR, lists solely in-frame clones and lacks some. Seen here are some 210,000 clones, approximately 61% observed once, and the top ten hold around 0.44%. Notes on the study in general: Lesional tissue from the scalp (especially in alopecia totalis/universalis) showed higher clonality than normal scalp.

The table lists this clone with a few counts. Its target is unknown. The input for sequencing was CD4+ T cells sorted from blood, taken at week 0. This sequence was found in a human donor with alopecia areata. The chain employs TRBV29-1 and TRBJ1-2; D ambiguous. CDR3 amino acids: CSVERVNNYGYTF. CDR3 DNA: TGCAGCGTTGAAAGGGTGAATAACTATGGCTACACCTTC.